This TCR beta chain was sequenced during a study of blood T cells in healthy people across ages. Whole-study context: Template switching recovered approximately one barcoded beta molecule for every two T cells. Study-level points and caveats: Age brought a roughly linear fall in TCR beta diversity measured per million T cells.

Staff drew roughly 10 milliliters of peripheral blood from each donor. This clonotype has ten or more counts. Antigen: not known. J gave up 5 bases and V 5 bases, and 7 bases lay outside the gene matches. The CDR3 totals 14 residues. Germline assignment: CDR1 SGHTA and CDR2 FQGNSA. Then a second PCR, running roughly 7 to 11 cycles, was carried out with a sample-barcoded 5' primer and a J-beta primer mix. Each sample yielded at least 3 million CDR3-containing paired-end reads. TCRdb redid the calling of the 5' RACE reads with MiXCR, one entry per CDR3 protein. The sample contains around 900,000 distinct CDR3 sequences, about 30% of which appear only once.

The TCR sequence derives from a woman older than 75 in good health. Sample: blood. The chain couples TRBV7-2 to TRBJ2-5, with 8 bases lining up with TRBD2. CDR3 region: CASSKTGGRETQYF. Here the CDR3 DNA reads TGTGCCAGCAGCAAAACGGGGGGGCGGGAGACCCAGTACTTC.